What follows are 14 T cell receptor beta chains derived from one specimen sequenced in a study of T cell responses to AZD1222 COVID-19 vaccine. The method was immunoSEQ multiplex PCR; TCRdb's version includes in-frame clones alone and lacks a portion of them. The sample carries 100,000 to 130,000 clones, under 95% recorded once. The sample here was peripheral blood, taken 28 days after the second AZD1222 dose. The receptors come from an adult who received the AZD1222 COVID-19 vaccine.

The gene calls are TRBV7-8 and TRBJ1-4; 9 positions match TRBD1. The CDR3 runs 15 residues. Losses at the gene ends were 0 bases for V and 6 bases for J; bases not matched to a gene: 2. The germline V gene encodes CDR1 SGHVS and CDR2 FQNEAQ. The CDR3, as DNA: TGTGCCAGCAGCTTAGCCGACAGGGGGTATGAAAAACTGTTTTTT. Translated, it gives CASSLADRGYEKLFF. Looking up the rest from reference TRBV7-8 and TRBJ1-4 gives the full variable domain: GAGVSQSPRYKVAKRGQDVALRCDPISGHVSLFWYQQALGQGPEFLTYFQNEAQLDKSGLPSDRFFAERPEGSVSTLKIQRTQQEDSAVYLCASSLADRGYEKLFFGSGTQLSVL.

The CDR3 DNA reads as TGCGCCAGCAGCCAAGACTGGGGGAGAGGAGGGGCGTCAGACGGCTACACCTTC. Its translation: CASSQDWGRGGASDGYTF. The V and J genes are TRBV4-1 and TRBJ1-2, with a weak D call TRBD1 (5 bases). Germline lookup yields CDR1 MGHRA and CDR2 YSYEKL. The CDR3 runs 18 residues. The germline V and J ends were trimmed by 0 bases and 8 bases, with 25 bases remaining between them.

The chain carries TRBV11-3 and TRBJ2-5; D unclear. The CDR3 is 13 residues long. Trimming cost V 6 bases and J 1 base, with 9 bases left between them. Germline values: CDR1 SGHNT, CDR2 YENEEA. The CDR3 DNA follows: TGTGCCAGCAGTAGAACTTCCCAAGAGACCCAGTACTTC. The encoded protein is CASSRTSQETQYF. The full variable domain, with the rest looked up from reference TRBV11-3 and TRBJ2-5, is EAGVVQSPRYKIIEKKQPVAFWCNPISGHNTLYWYLQNLGQGPELLIRYENEEAVDDSQLPKDRFSAERLKGVDSTLKIQPAELGDSAVYLCASSRTSQETQYFGPGTRLLVL.

A word on this clone: The sample contains more than one DNA sequence encoding this CDR3. V gene TRBV13 combines with J gene TRBJ2-7; D possibly uses TRBD1 or TRBD2 (6 bases each). With 6 bases removed from V and 2 bases from J, the gap between germline ends came to 8 bases. CDR1 and CDR2 (germline): PRHDT, FYEKMQ (reference sequence). CDR3 size: 12 residues. CDR3 residues: CASSRGPYEQYF. The CDR3 DNA reads TGTGCCAGCAGTCGGGGGCCCTACGAGCAGTACTTC.

This sequence joins TRBV2 and TRBJ1-5; a weak D match, TRBD1 (6 bases). The germline V and J ends were trimmed by 6 bases and 7 bases, with 13 bases remaining between them. This CDR3 comprises 13 residues. Looked up from germline, CDR1 is SNHLY and CDR2 is FYNNEI. The CDR3 DNA reads as TGTGCCAGCAGCCCGACAGGTCGCCAGCCCCAGCATTTT. It encodes CASSPTGRQPQHF. The complete variable domain, with remaining parts taken from reference TRBV2 and TRBJ1-5, reads EPEVTQTPSHQVTQMGQEVILRCVPISNHLYFYWYRQILGQKVEFLVSFYNNEISEKSEIFDDQFSVERPDGSNFTLKIRSTKLEDSAMYFCASSPTGRQPQHFGDGTRLSIL.

Worth noting for this clone: The same CDR3 is also encoded by other DNA sequences in this sample. The chain recombines TRBV7-9 with TRBJ2-7; D not resolved. This CDR3 is 12 amino acids long. Germline V gene lookup returns CDR1 SEHNR and CDR2 FQNEAQ (reference sequence). V shed 4 bases and J shed 1 base, with 5 bases lying between them. Written as DNA, the CDR3 is TGTGCCAGCAGCTCTATTTCCTACGAGCAGTACTTC. It codes for CASSSISYEQYF.

The V call is TRBV11-2, the J call TRBJ1-6; 10 nucleotides align to TRBD1. The V gene end was trimmed by 3 bases and the J gene end by 6 bases; junction bases not matched to a gene: 8. CDR3 length: 17 amino acids. The germline CDR1 and CDR2 sequences are SGHAT and FQNNGV. CDR3 bases: TGTGCCAGCAGCTTCTCTCCCGGGGACAGGGGTAATTCACCCCTCCACTTT. Protein sequence: CASSFSPGDRGNSPLHF.

The chain is built from TRBV5-4 and TRBJ1-1; the match to TRBD1 covers 7 bases. The CDR3 spans 14 residues. After removal of 2 bases from V and 7 bases from J, the junction contained 8 bases not matched to a gene. Germline V gene data show CDR1 as SGHNT and CDR2 as YYREEE (reference sequence). In DNA form, the CDR3 reads TGTGCCAGCAGCTTTGACAGGACAGGCTTTGAAGCTTTCTTT. The encoded protein is CASSFDRTGFEAFF.

This clone was recorded once. V is TRBV3-1 (or the pseudogene TRBV3-2) and J is TRBJ1-2, with D hard to call. Germline CDR1 is LGHDT and CDR2 is YNNKEL (reference sequence). This CDR3 is built from 11 residues. With 0 bases removed from V and 7 bases from J, the gap between germline ends came to 3 bases. The CDR3 region has the DNA TGTGCCAGCAGCCAAGACGGTGGCTACACCTTC. Translated: CASSQDGGYTF.

This chain connects TRBV30 to TRBJ1-5; 10 bases agree with TRBD1. Germline CDR1 reads GTSNPN; CDR2 reads SVGIG (reference sequence). This CDR3 is built from 13 residues. In DNA, the CDR3 is TGTGCTTCCGGGACAGGGGCTAATCAGCCCCAGCATTTT. Its protein is CASGTGANQPQHF.

The rearrangement uses TRBV4-1 and TRBJ2-7; D remains ambiguous. CDR3 length equals 12 residues. CDR1 MGHRA and CDR2 YSYEKL come from the germline V gene. Trimming removed 3 bases from V and 7 bases from J, with 10 bases in between. CDR3 loop: CASSQTLGEQYF. The CDR3 DNA reads TGCGCCAGCAGCCAGACTCTCGGGGAGCAGTACTTC.

The chain couples TRBV30 to TRBJ1-4; tentative D call: TRBD1 (5 bases). Deletions cut 4 bases from V and 2 bases from J, with 8 bases between. This CDR3 contains 13 residues. CDR1 is GTSNPN and CDR2 is SVGIG in the germline V gene (reference sequence). DNA for the CDR3: TGTGCCTGGAATGGGGGGACTAATGAAAAACTGTTTTTT. It codes for CAWNGGTNEKLFF.

This sequence joins TRBV28 and TRBJ2-7; perhaps TRBD2 as D (6 bases). This CDR3 has 14 amino acids. Germline V lookup: CDR1 MDHEN, CDR2 SYDVKM. Trimming removed 3 bases from V and 7 bases from J, with 16 bases in between. As DNA, the CDR3 is TGTGCCAGCAGTTTGGGCGGAGTTGGGGGGGAGCAGTACTTC. It is translated as CASSLGGVGGEQYF.

This clone showed up just once. This chain uses TRBV5-1 with TRBJ2-2; D is unresolved. Trimming removed 4 bases at V and 4 bases at J, with 8 bases between. The CDR3 spans 13 residues. Germline CDR1 reads SGHRS; CDR2 reads YFSETQ. The CDR3 loop is CASSADGTGELFF. The CDR3 DNA reads as TGCGCCAGCAGCGCGGACGGCACCGGGGAGCTGTTTTTT.